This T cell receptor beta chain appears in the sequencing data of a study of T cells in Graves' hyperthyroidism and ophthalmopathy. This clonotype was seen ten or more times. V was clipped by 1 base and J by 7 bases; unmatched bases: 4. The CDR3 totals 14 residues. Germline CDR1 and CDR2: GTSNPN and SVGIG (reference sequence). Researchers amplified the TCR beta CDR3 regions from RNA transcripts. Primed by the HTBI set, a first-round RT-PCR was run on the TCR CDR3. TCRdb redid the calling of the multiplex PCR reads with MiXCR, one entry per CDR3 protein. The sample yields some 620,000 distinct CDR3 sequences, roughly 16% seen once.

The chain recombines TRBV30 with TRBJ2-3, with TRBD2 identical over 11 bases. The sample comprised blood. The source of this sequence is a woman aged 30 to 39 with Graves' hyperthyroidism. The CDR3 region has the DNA TGTGCCTGGAGTGATCTAGCGGGAGGAAATACGCAGTATTTT. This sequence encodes CAWSDLAGGNTQYF.